This entry is about one TCR beta chain. Its target is not known. For bulk TCR libraries, previously described methods and listed TCR primers were used. One entry per CDR3 protein results from TCRdb running MiXCR on the PCR reads. This table holds hundreds of thousands of distinct CDR3 sequences, 25% found once. This entry belongs to a study of molecular identifiers for immune sequencing clone quantification. At the level of the study: In replicates, RNA from about 21,000 or 97,000 naive CD8 cells was split five ways, four sequenced.

Study-level points and caveats: Barcode-sharing identical TCR molecules could underestimate highly expanded clone sizes. Over 99% of effector molecules, but under 1% in naive cells, were held by clones with more than 20 RNA copies.

This receptor was taken from a human donor in good health. Some libraries in this study had Jurkat cell RNA spiked in. Sequencing used naive CD8+ T cells from blood, with Jurkat cell RNA spiked in. Subset noted: FACS-sorted CD8+CD4-CCR7+CD45RA+ naive T cells.

The CDR3 loop is CASRGDGVFYEQYF. Written as DNA, the CDR3 is TGTGCCAGCAGAGGGGACGGGGTCTTCTACGAGCAGTACTTC. The chain has TRBV6-2 or TRBV6-3 and TRBJ2-7, with D perhaps assigned TRBD1 or TRBD2 (5 bases each). The CDR3 is 14 residues long. The germline gives CDR1 MNHEY, CDR2 SVGEGT. V was clipped by 6 bases and J by 3 bases, with 15 bases between them.